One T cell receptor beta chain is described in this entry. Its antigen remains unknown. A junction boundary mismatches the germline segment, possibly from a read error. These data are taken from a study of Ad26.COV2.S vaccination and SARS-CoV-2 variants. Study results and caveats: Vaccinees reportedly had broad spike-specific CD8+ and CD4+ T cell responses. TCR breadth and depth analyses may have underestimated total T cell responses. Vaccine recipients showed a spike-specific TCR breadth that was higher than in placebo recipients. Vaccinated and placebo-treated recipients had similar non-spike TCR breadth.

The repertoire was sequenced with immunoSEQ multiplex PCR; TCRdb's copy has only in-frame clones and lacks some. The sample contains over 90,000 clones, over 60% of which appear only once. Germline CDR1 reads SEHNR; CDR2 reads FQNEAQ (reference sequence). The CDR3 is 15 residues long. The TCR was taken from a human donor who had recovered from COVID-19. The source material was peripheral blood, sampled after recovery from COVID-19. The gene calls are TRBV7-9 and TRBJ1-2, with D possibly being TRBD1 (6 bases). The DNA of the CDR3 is TGTGCCAGCAGCCTAGCGGGGGGGCAGAACTATGGCTACACCTTC. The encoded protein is CASSLAGGQNYGYTF.